A selection of T cell receptor beta chains follows, all from one sample in a study of CXCR3-negative and CXCR3-positive naive CD8 T cells. TCRdb reprocessed the 5' RACE reads, keeping one entry per CDR3 protein, no DNA. Reported are approximately 140,000 distinct CDR3 sequences; the ten largest clones contain around 0.3%. The specimen was naive CXCR3+ CD8+ T cells from blood. These receptor sequences come from a human donor in good health. Some clones in this sample may be carry-over from other donors' samples. Each CDR3 is given with its conserved first and last residue.

15	TRBJ2-2	TRBV21-1	CASSPRGHNTGELFF
12	TRBJ2-7	TRBV29-1	CSAESDREEQYF
16	TRBJ2-5	TRBV19	CASSIIYSAPRETQYF
14	TRBJ2-7	TRBV5-1	CASSLAEGSNEQYF
16	TRBJ1-1	TRBV7-9	CASSPGQGAPSTEAFF
14	TRBJ2-1	TRBV7-2	CASSFFSGTDEQFF
15	TRBJ2-6	TRBV19	CASSPHPSGANVLTF
13	TRBJ2-7	TRBV5-1	CASSWTGAFEQYF
16	TRBJ1-1	TRBV9	CASSVQTGGMNTEAFF
14	TRBJ2-2	TRBV7-6	CASSGTVNTGELFF
15	TRBJ1-1	TRBV19	CASSIDKQGDPEAFF
14	TRBJ2-7	TRBV6-2/TRBV6-3	CASSHGDKTYEQYF
16	TRBJ2-7	TRBV15	CATSSASGRGAYEQYF
11	TRBJ2-7	TRBV20-1	CSARAGYEQYF
16	TRBJ2-7	TRBV5-1	CASSLDAGTAGVEQYF
13	TRBJ2-1	TRBV7-9	CASSLGRTDEQFF
16	TRBJ2-1	TRBV2	CASTPPGLVLGNEQFF
15	TRBJ1-2	TRBV5-1	CASSPGTENFYGYTF
14	TRBJ2-7	TRBV10-3	CASETGEYELEQYF
18	TRBJ2-3	TRBV7-2	CASSLGSWRGDSTDTQYF
14	TRBJ1-4	TRBV5-4	CASSSWGSGEKLFF
14	TRBJ2-1	TRBV7-9	CASEIIGTRDEQFF
12	TRBJ1-2	TRBV29-1	CSGTQGADGYTF
14	TRBJ2-7	TRBV7-6	CASSSRDSYYEQYF
14	TRBJ2-6	TRBV2	CASRGFSGANVLTF
15	TRBJ1-2	TRBV7-9	CASSLRREPNYGYTF
16	TRBJ2-1	TRBV28	CASSPPKGFPYNEQFF
16	TRBJ2-3	TRBV28	CASSLKSGGGTDTQYF
13	TRBJ2-2	TRBV7-9	CASSKQEVGELFF
16	TRBJ2-1	TRBV9	CASSGPSGDSYNEQFF
15	TRBJ1-2	TRBV20-1	CSARDQGREDYGYTF
15	TRBJ2-7	TRBV5-5	CASSSSSLLLYEQYF
16	TRBJ2-7	TRBV29-1	CSVEEQGERTFGEQYF
15	TRBJ2-5	TRBV28	CASSLRRGTQETQYF
15	TRBJ2-7	TRBV7-6	CASSQTAIGYYEQYF
15	TRBJ1-1	TRBV4-2	CASSEQGMEDTEAFF